The 8 T cell receptor beta chains below come from one sample, sequenced in a study of cytomegalovirus exposure and HLA in healthy donors. Both 60 Vbeta primers and 13 Jbeta primers went into the PCR. TCRdb keeps only in-frame clones here, not all; method: immunoSEQ multiplex PCR. In the table there are about 140,000 clones, 65% to 90% of which are singletons. Sequenced material: PBMCs. These TCRs come from a female donor in good health and CMV-seronegative.

This chain uses TRBV27 with TRBJ1-1; no definite D call. V was shortened by 5 bases and J by 0 bases, with 13 bases between the two germline ends. CDR3 length equals 15 residues. Germline values: CDR1 MNHEY, CDR2 SMNVEV (reference sequence). The CDR3 DNA follows: TGTGCCAGCAGTCCGCATGACAAATTGAACACTGAAGCTTTCTTT. This gives the protein CASSPHDKLNTEAFF.

The chain is built from TRBV25-1 and TRBJ1-1; 9 bases are a match to TRBD1. The CDR3 has 13 amino acids. The germline gives CDR1 MGHDK, CDR2 SYGVNS. After removal of 2 bases from V and 5 bases from J, the junction contained 0 bases not matched to a gene. The CDR3: CASSEGTGTEAFF. The CDR3 DNA reads TGTGCCAGCAGTGAAGGGACAGGGACTGAAGCTTTCTTT.

The chain has TRBV10-1 and TRBJ1-5, with 7 bases that match TRBD1. V was clipped by 6 bases and J by 4 bases; unmatched bases: 6. The CDR3 sequence is 14 residues long. In germline, CDR1 is WNHNN, CDR2 SYGVQD (reference sequence). CDR3 sequence reads: CASRENRGNQPQHF. Here the CDR3 DNA reads TGCGCCAGCAGGGAAAACAGGGGAAATCAGCCCCAGCATTTT.

This chain links TRBV15 with TRBJ1-5; D gene unclear. This CDR3 spans 13 amino acids. V gave up 0 bases and J gave up 5 bases, with 5 bases separating them. CDR1 is LNHNV, CDR2 YYDKDF, per germline (reference sequence). This chain's CDR3 is CATSRDLYQPQHF. DNA for the CDR3: TGTGCCACCAGCAGAGATCTCTATCAGCCCCAGCATTTT.

This clone occurred a few times. The J gene is TRBJ1-1, the V gene TRBV2, with D uncertain. The CDR3 covers 13 residues. Trimming removed 8 bases at V and 2 bases at J, with 12 bases between. CDR1 is SNHLY and CDR2 is FYNNEI in the germline V gene. The DNA of the CDR3 is TGTGCCAGCGGGCAGACCAGTAACACTGAAGCTTTCTTT. The encoded protein is CASGQTSNTEAFF. The full variable domain, its missing parts supplied by reference TRBV2 and TRBJ1-1, is EPEVTQTPSHQVTQMGQEVILRCVPISNHLYFYWYRQILGQKVEFLVSFYNNEISEKSEIFDDQFSVERPDGSNFTLKIRSTKLEDSAMYFCASGQTSNTEAFFGQGTRLTVV.

V is TRBV27 and J is TRBJ2-5; D possibly corresponds to TRBD1 (5 bases). CDR3 size: 15 residues. Between the trimmed V and J ends, which lost 2 bases and 4 bases, there was a span of 14 bases. Germline assignment: CDR1 MNHEY and CDR2 SMNVEV (reference sequence). CDR3 DNA sequence: TGTGCCAGCAGTTTAGGGTCAGGGTTTAGAGAGACCCAGTACTTC. Residues: CASSLGSGFRETQYF.

The V call is TRBV4-1, the J call TRBJ2-7, with 7 positions matching TRBD2. V was clipped by 0 bases and J by 2 bases; unmatched bases: 16. Germline CDR1 MGHRA, CDR2 YSYEKL. CDR3 length equals 19 residues. For the CDR3, the DNA is TGCGCCAGCAGCCAAGATCCGCAGGGACTAAGGCGGGGCGCCTACGAGCAGTACTTC. Translation: CASSQDPQGLRRGAYEQYF.

The chain employs TRBV6-5 and TRBJ1-1; possible D gene TRBD1, 6 bases. Germline loops: CDR1 MNHEY, CDR2 SVGAGI. Between the trimmed V and J ends, which lost 11 bases and 6 bases, there was a span of 19 bases. CDR3 length equals 13 residues. The CDR3 protein is CASTGRGGAEAFF. CDR3 coding DNA: TGTGCCTCTACAGGGCGCGGAGGAGCTGAAGCTTTCTTT.